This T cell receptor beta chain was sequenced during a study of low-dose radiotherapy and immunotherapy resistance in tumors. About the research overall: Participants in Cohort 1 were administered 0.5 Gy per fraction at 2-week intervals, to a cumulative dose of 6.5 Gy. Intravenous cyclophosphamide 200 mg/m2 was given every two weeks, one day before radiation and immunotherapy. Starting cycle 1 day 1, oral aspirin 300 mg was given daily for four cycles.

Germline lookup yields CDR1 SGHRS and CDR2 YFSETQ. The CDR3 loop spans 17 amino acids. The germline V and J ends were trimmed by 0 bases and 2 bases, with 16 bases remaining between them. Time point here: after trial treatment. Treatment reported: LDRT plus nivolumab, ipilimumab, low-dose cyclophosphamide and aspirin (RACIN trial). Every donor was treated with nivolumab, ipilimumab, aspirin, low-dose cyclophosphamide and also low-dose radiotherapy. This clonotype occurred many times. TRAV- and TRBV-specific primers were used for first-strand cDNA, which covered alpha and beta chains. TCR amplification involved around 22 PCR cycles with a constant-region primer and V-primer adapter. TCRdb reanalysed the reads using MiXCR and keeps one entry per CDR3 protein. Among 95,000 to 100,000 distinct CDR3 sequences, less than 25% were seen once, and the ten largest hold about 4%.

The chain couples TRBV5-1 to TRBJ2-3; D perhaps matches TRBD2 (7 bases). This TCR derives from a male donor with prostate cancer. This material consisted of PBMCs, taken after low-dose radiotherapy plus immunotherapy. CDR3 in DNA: TGCGCCAGCAGCTTGGTCTGGGGAGGGGGATCCACAGATACGCAGTATTTT. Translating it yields CASSLVWGGGSTDTQYF.